What follows are 29 T cell receptor beta chains derived from one specimen sequenced in a study of shared clonotypes between healthy human individuals. TCRdb keeps only in-frame clones here, not all; method: immunoSEQ multiplex PCR. This sample carries roughly 2 million clones, roughly 94% of them seen once, and the ten largest clones take around 0.13%. The specimen was naive CD4+ T cells sorted from blood. Subset defined: CD45RA+ positively selected. All receptors come from a young man in good health.

With regard to this clone: This may come from a read error, since a much larger clone is one base off. The genes are TRBV11-3 and TRBJ1-1; 9 bases map to TRBD1. This CDR3 comprises 15 residues. Germline V gene sequence: CDR1 SGHNT, CDR2 YENEEA. V was clipped by 5 bases and J by 1 base; unmatched bases: 5. CDR3 residues: CASSLSQGANTEAFF. In nucleotides, the CDR3 is TGTGCCAGCAGCCTGTCACAGGGGGCGAACACTGAAGCTTTCTTT.

The V gene is TRBV18, the J gene TRBJ2-7; D remains ambiguous. The CDR3 length is 12 residues. Per germline, CDR1 KGHSH and CDR2 LQKENI. The germline V and J ends were trimmed by 5 bases and 2 bases, with 7 bases remaining between them. The CDR3 is CASSGPTYEQYF. CDR3 bases: TGTGCCAGCTCAGGACCCACCTACGAGCAGTACTTC. The full variable domain, rest sourced from reference TRBV18 and TRBJ2-7, is NAGVMQNPRHLVRRRGQEARLRCSPMKGHSHVYWYRQLPEEGLKFMVYLQKENIIDESGMPKERFSAEFPKEGPSILRIQQVVRGDSAAYFCASSGPTYEQYFGPGTRLTVT.

The J gene is TRBJ2-3, the V gene TRBV11-2; 10 nucleotides line up with TRBD2. From germline, CDR1 is SGHAT and CDR2 FQNNGV. This CDR3 comprises 18 residues. J lost 0 bases, V lost 5 bases, and 11 bases had no gene match. The CDR3 DNA reads TGTGCCAGCAGCCCTGGGGCTAGCGGGAGCGCTAGCACAGATACGCAGTATTTT. Its translation is CASSPGASGSASTDTQYF.

Remarks on this clone: The same CDR3 arises from other DNA sequences in this sample as well. The chain has TRBV5-1 and TRBJ2-1; TRBD2 is a possible D gene (5 bases). The CDR3 has 15 amino acids. Trimming took off 5 bases at V and 0 bases at J, with 12 bases between the two ends. Germline V lookup: CDR1 SGHRS, CDR2 YFSETQ. Here the CDR3 reads CASSSLGSSYNEQFF. The CDR3 DNA is TGCGCCAGCAGTTCTCTAGGGAGCTCCTACAATGAGCAGTTCTTC.

The chain couples TRBV7-3 to TRBJ2-3; 8 bases agree with TRBD2. V lost 4 bases and J lost 2; bases outside the gene matches: 8. The CDR3 runs to 16 residues. Looked up from germline, CDR1 is SGHTA and CDR2 is FQGTGA. The CDR3 sequence is CASSSGLAGNTDTQYF. The CDR3 nucleotides read TGTGCCAGCAGCTCCGGACTAGCCGGTAACACAGATACGCAGTATTTT.

This chain joins TRBV5-4 and TRBJ1-1; D not certain. Trimming shortened V by 9 bases and J by 2 bases, and 17 bases separated the two germline ends. The germline V gene encodes CDR1 SGHNT and CDR2 YYREEE (reference sequence). The CDR3 totals 14 residues. The CDR3 sequence: CAIHPGLGNTEAFF. The CDR3 coding sequence is TGTGCCATCCACCCCGGTCTCGGAAACACTGAAGCTTTCTTT.

Details on this clone: Within the sample, other DNA sequences also encode this same CDR3. The rearrangement joins TRBV9 to TRBJ2-5; D remains ambiguous. The V gene lost 0 bases and the J gene lost 2 bases, with 11 bases spanning the gap. Germline V CDR1 and CDR2: SGDLS, YYNGEE. This CDR3 spans 15 amino acids. The chain's CDR3 is CASSVASGSQETQYF. In nucleotides, the CDR3 is TGTGCCAGCAGCGTAGCTTCGGGTTCTCAAGAGACCCAGTACTTC. Full variable domain (missing parts from reference TRBV9 and TRBJ2-5): DSGVTQTPKHLITATGQRVTLRCSPRSGDLSVYWYQQSLDQGLQFLIQYYNGEERAKGNILERFSAQQFPDLHSELNLSSLELGDSALYFCASSVASGSQETQYFGPGTRLLVL.

The V and J genes are TRBV11-2 and TRBJ2-5, with D unclear. Germline CDR1 reads SGHAT; CDR2 reads FQNNGV. The CDR3 is made up of 13 amino acids. The V end lost 8 bases, the J end lost 5 bases, and 15 bases lay between the germline ends. CDR3 bases: TGTGCCAGCTCCTCTCAAGCTGGCGAGACCCAGTACTTC. Its protein product is CASSSQAGETQYF.

The rearrangement links TRBV4-1 to TRBJ1-1; D is undetermined. The germline V and J ends were trimmed by 0 bases and 5 bases, with 10 bases remaining between them. The CDR3 totals 14 residues. Germline CDR1 MGHRA, CDR2 YSYEKL. The CDR3 coding sequence is TGCGCCAGCAGCCAAGAAATGGTATGGACTGAAGCTTTCTTT. Translation gives CASSQEMVWTEAFF.

This chain joins TRBV10-1 and TRBJ2-7; 9 bases line up with TRBD1. J gave up 5 bases and V 0 bases, and 5 bases lay outside the gene matches. CDR3 length: 15 residues. Germline CDR1 WNHNN, CDR2 SYGVQD (reference sequence). CDR3 nucleotide sequence: TGCGCCAGCAGTGAGTCTGGACAGGGGAAGAACGAGCAGTACTTC. Its translation is CASSESGQGKNEQYF.

In DNA form, the CDR3 reads TGTGCCACCAGCAGGGACATCGACTCCTACGAGCAGTACTTC. Amino acids: CATSRDIDSYEQYF. The gene calls are TRBV15 and TRBJ2-7; maybe TRBD1 (5 bases). Germline values: CDR1 LNHNV, CDR2 YYDKDF (reference sequence). The V gene lost 3 bases and the J gene lost 0 bases, with 9 bases spanning the gap. The CDR3 is 14 amino acids.

The chain joins TRBV10-3 to TRBJ1-2; 8 nucleotides agree with TRBD1. CDR3 length: 17 residues. CDR1 ENHRY and CDR2 SYGVKD come from the germline V gene. The trim removed 4 bases at V and 7 bases at J, leaving 17 bases unmatched. The CDR3 spells CAISATRRDRQSGGYTF. Written as DNA, the CDR3 is TGTGCCATCAGTGCAACCCGCCGGGACAGGCAAAGTGGTGGCTACACCTTC.

CDR3 DNA: TGTGCCAGTAGTCCGTCTAAGGGACTTATACAAGAGACCCAGTACTTC. Translating gives CASSPSKGLIQETQYF. This chain links TRBV19 with TRBJ2-5; D perhaps matches TRBD2 (6 bases). This CDR3 is built from 16 residues. Trimming cost V 5 bases and J 2 bases, with 18 bases left between them. The germline V gene has CDR1 LNHDA and CDR2 SQIVND (reference sequence). The full variable domain, its missing parts supplied by reference TRBV19 and TRBJ2-5, is DGGITQSPKYLFRKEGQNVTLSCEQNLNHDAMYWYRQDPGQGLRLIYYSQIVNDFQKGDIAEGYSVSREKKESFPLTVTSAQKNPTAFYLCASSPSKGLIQETQYFGPGTRLLVL.

Comments on this clone: The sample has other DNA sequences that encode this CDR3 too. The chain recombines TRBV10-1 with TRBJ1-5; D is unresolved. Germline V gives CDR1 WNHNN, CDR2 SYGVQD (reference sequence). Trimming cost V 3 bases and J 1 base, with 1 base left between them. This CDR3 has 12 amino acids. CDR3 protein: CASSDSNQPQHF. DNA for the CDR3: TGCGCCAGCAGTGACAGCAATCAGCCCCAGCATTTT.

The rearrangement uses TRBV5-1 and TRBJ1-2; D possibly corresponds to TRBD1 (6 bases). The CDR3 length is 14 residues. Trimming took off 4 bases at V and 4 bases at J, with 14 bases between the two ends. Looked up from germline, CDR1 is SGHRS and CDR2 is YFSETQ. CDR3 sequence (DNA): TGCGCCAGCAGCCAGACGGACAGTGTCTATGGCTACACCTTC. Protein product: CASSQTDSVYGYTF.

The V gene is TRBV7-6, the J gene TRBJ2-2; D not resolved. V was shortened by 5 bases and J by 9 bases, with 7 bases between the two germline ends. The CDR3 length is 11 residues. CDR1 SGHVS and CDR2 FNYEAQ come from the germline V gene. The CDR3 DNA reads TGTGCCAGCAGCCTAGGCAGGGAGCTGTTTTTT. It codes for CASSLGRELFF.

In its sample, this clone was seen once. As DNA, the CDR3 is TGTGCCAGCAGCTTAATGGAGGTGAGACTAGCCAAGCTCCATGAGCAGTTCTTC. It translates to CASSLMEVRLAKLHEQFF. V usage is TRBV11-2 and J usage is TRBJ2-1; 7 bases line up with TRBD2. The CDR3 is made up of 18 amino acids. The germline CDR1 and CDR2 sequences are SGHAT and FQNNGV. The ends lost 2 bases at V and 8 bases at J; junction bases unmatched: 18.

The chain links TRBV6-1 to TRBJ1-2; 9 positions match TRBD1. J gave up 5 bases and V 6 bases, and 10 bases lay outside the gene matches. Germline CDR1 is MNHNS and CDR2 is SASEGT. The CDR3 totals 15 residues. CDR3 loop: CASSGYLQGAYGYTF. The CDR3 coding sequence is TGTGCCAGCAGCGGTTATTTACAGGGGGCGTATGGCTACACCTTC.

The chain combines TRBV28 with TRBJ2-6; D may be TRBD1 or TRBD2 (5 bases each). Germline CDR1 reads MDHEN; CDR2 reads SYDVKM. V was pared by 4 bases and J by 4 bases, with 20 bases between. The CDR3 spans 18 residues. CDR3 in DNA: TGTGCCAGCAGTTCCACGGCGGGCAGGGATGCGGGGGCCAACGTCCTGACTTTC. Amino acids: CASSSTAGRDAGANVLTF.

V and J are TRBV2 and TRBJ1-4, with 8 bases matching TRBD1. V trimming: 7 bases; J trimming: 8 bases; junction bases outside the gene matches: 12. The CDR3 is made up of 15 amino acids. Per the germline V gene, CDR1 is SNHLY and CDR2 is FYNNEI. The CDR3 sequence: CASKLGGQAREKLFF. The CDR3 coding sequence is TGTGCCAGCAAGCTTGGGGGACAGGCTAGAGAAAAACTGTTTTTT.

The chain is built from TRBV7-9 and TRBJ2-1; D not resolved. Trimming cost V 5 bases and J 0 bases, with 11 bases left between them. Germline CDR1 SEHNR, CDR2 FQNEAQ (reference sequence). The CDR3 length is 15 residues. The CDR3, as DNA: TGTGCCAGCAGCCGCGACACGGGCTCCTACAATGAGCAGTTCTTC. Translating it yields CASSRDTGSYNEQFF.

The rearrangement links TRBV6-5 to TRBJ2-7; 8 bases agree with TRBD2. The CDR3 totals 14 residues. In germline, CDR1 is MNHEY, CDR2 SVGAGI. Trimming cost V 7 bases and J 4 bases; bases outside gene matches: 9. The CDR3 spells CASKLGSGDYEQYF. CDR3 bases: TGTGCCAGCAAGTTAGGTAGCGGGGATTACGAGCAGTACTTC.

V gene TRBV5-5 combines with J gene TRBJ2-3, with TRBD2 identical over 11 bases. Losses at the gene ends were 4 bases for V and 3 bases for J; bases not matched to a gene: 7. The length of the CDR3 is 16 residues. The V gene's germline CDR1 is SGHKS and CDR2 YYEKEE (reference sequence). The CDR3 sequence: CASSARLAGRTDTQYF. As DNA, the CDR3 is TGTGCCAGCAGCGCACGACTAGCGGGGAGGACAGATACGCAGTATTTT.

Worth noting for this clone: This specimen includes other DNA sequences encoding the same CDR3. This rearrangement joins TRBV6-6 to TRBJ2-3; no clear D gene. Germline CDR1 MNHNY, CDR2 SVGAGI (reference sequence). V was clipped by 2 bases and J by 2 bases, with 8 bases between them. The CDR3 is 14 amino acids. The CDR3 region is CASSYGLSTDTQYF. The CDR3 DNA is TGTGCCAGCAGTTACGGGCTTTCCACAGATACGCAGTATTTT.

A note on this clone: In the same sample, other DNA sequences code for this CDR3. This sequence joins TRBV5-1 and TRBJ2-3; 8 bases map to TRBD2. The V gene end was trimmed by 0 bases and the J gene end by 2 bases; junction bases not matched to a gene: 5. This CDR3 region has 16 residues. Looked up from germline, CDR1 is SGHRS and CDR2 is YFSETQ. The CDR3 reads CASSLGRSGVTDTQYF. DNA for the CDR3: TGCGCCAGCAGCTTGGGTCGTAGCGGGGTCACAGATACGCAGTATTTT.

Comments on this clone: Since a much larger clone is just one base distant, this may be a read error. The sample has other DNA sequences that encode this CDR3 too. J is TRBJ1-1 and V is TRBV5-1; D is ambiguous. The CDR3 contains 13 residues. Germline-derived CDR1 and CDR2 are SGHRS and YFSETQ. V was clipped by 0 bases and J by 1 base, with 4 bases between them. CDR3: CASSLDTNTEAFF. The CDR3 nucleotides read TGCGCCAGCAGCTTGGACACGAACACTGAAGCTTTCTTT.

The chain combines TRBV6-6 with TRBJ1-5; D unclear. The CDR3 runs 15 residues. The V end lost 2 bases, the J end lost 6 bases, and 14 bases lay between the germline ends. Germline CDR1 is MNHNY and CDR2 is SVGAGI (reference sequence). The CDR3 spells CASSYTNTAGQPQHF. DNA of the CDR3: TGTGCCAGCAGTTACACAAACACGGCCGGTCAGCCCCAGCATTTT.

This clone was detected only once. The rearrangement links TRBV19 to TRBJ2-1; unclear D gene. V lost 5 bases, J lost 0 bases, and 11 bases lay in between. The CDR3 length is 15 residues. The germline CDR1 and CDR2 sequences are LNHDA and SQIVND (reference sequence). In nucleotides, the CDR3 is TGTGCCAGTAGTTCCAGGACCAGCTCCTACAATGAGCAGTTCTTC. As protein: CASSSRTSSYNEQFF.

The V gene is TRBV5-4, the J gene TRBJ2-5; D assignment may be TRBD1 or TRBD2 (5 bases each). The V end lost 0 bases, the J end lost 3 bases, and 6 bases lay between the germline ends. Germline V gene lookup returns CDR1 SGHNT and CDR2 YYREEE (reference sequence). This CDR3 is 13 amino acids long. In DNA form, the CDR3 reads TGTGCCAGCAGCTTGGGGGGGAAAGAGACCCAGTACTTC. As protein: CASSLGGKETQYF.